This T cell receptor beta chain was captured by sequencing in a study of a mutant IDH1 vaccine in newly diagnosed glioma. Study-level background: Patients got their first vaccination 4-6 weeks after radiotherapy alone, or with temozolomide cycles. Visit V12 was scheduled at week 35 and visit V13 at week 47. General study results and limits: Pseudoprogression apparently tracked independently of changes in top peripheral T cell clonotypes.

Sequencing used immunoSEQ multiplex PCR; TCRdb keeps in-frame clones, though not all of them. Of almost 95,000 clones detected, 85% to 90% appear once; the ten largest clones hold roughly 0.74%. CDR3 length equals 11 residues. CDR1 is ENHRY, CDR2 SYGVKD, per germline. Trimming took off 4 bases at V and 1 base at J, with 2 bases between the two ends. About this clone: Its cognate antigen is unknown.

Time point defined: week 47, end of study. One vaccine dose held 300 ug of mutant IDH1 20-mer peptide and came with topical imiquimod. The study enrolled donors with new WHO grade 3 or 4 IDH1-mutant, ATRX-lost astrocytomas. V and J are TRBV10-3 and TRBJ2-7; D not resolved. The sequence came from a woman between 50 and 59 years old with glioma. This sample comprised PBMCs, obtained from a glioma patient whose treatment included an IDH1 peptide vaccine. The CDR3 spells CAISGSYEQYF. CDR3 nucleotide sequence: TGTGCCATCAGTGGGTCCTACGAGCAGTACTTC.